The sequence of this T cell receptor beta chain was determined in a study of post-analysis software for immune sequencing data. Study details: Included among the disease courses, which were recorded for the cohort, were relapsing-remitting, secondary progressive and progressive-relapsing multiple sclerosis.

Tagging with unique molecular identifiers was a feature of the TCR beta cDNA libraries. TCRdb independently ran MiXCR on the PCR reads; one entry per CDR3 protein. Among roughly 800,000 distinct CDR3 sequences listed, roughly 27% were seen once. As to this clonotype: Its antigen is as yet unknown.

Findings and caveats of the study: Versus controls, multiple sclerosis patients showed significantly lower diversity (normalized Chao1).

This sequence originates from a girl aged 5 to 17 with multiple sclerosis. Sequenced input: blood.

The CDR3 bases are TGCGCCAGCAGCCAGGGGGCTGTGCAGGGGGATACGCAGTATTTT. Its translation is CASSQGAVQGDTQYF. The V and J genes are TRBV4-3 and TRBJ2-3; possibly TRBD1 for D (6 bases). CDR3 length: 15 amino acids. Germline V CDR1 and CDR2: LGHNA, YSLEER. V was shortened by 3 bases and J by 6 bases, with 16 bases between the two germline ends.